The sample holds a few counts of the clone carrying this TCR beta chain. Its antigen is as yet unknown. This specimen comes from a study of a mutant IDH1 vaccine in newly diagnosed glioma. Background on the study: Across weeks 1, 3, 5, 7, 11, 15, 19 and 23, patients received a vaccination each time, eight in all. Beforehand, treatment had been radiotherapy, temozolomide, or both; the majority received both. Study-wide findings and caveats: A vaccine-induced immune response developed in roughly 93% of the patients.

The germline V gene has CDR1 LNHNV and CDR2 YYDKDF (reference sequence). The CDR3 runs to 14 residues. V shed 1 base and J shed 4 bases, with 10 bases lying between them. Repertoires were generated with immunoSEQ multiplex PCR, while TCRdb's copy carries only in-frame clones and drops some. The sample comprises some 33,000 clones, more than 75% of which are singletons, and around 2.5% rests with the top ten. The time point: week 23, last vaccination. All doses held 300 ug of mutant IDH1 20-mer peptide, with topical imiquimod. The input for sequencing was PBMCs, taken from a glioma patient whose treatment included an IDH1 peptide vaccine. This receptor was taken from a middle-aged man with glioma. This sequence joins TRBV15 and TRBJ1-2; weak D call: TRBD1 (5 bases). The CDR3 DNA sequence: TGTGCCACCAGCAGAGGCAGGGCGGGCTATGGCTACACCTTC. This gives the protein CATSRGRAGYGYTF. Full variable domain (outside the CDR3, taken from reference TRBV15 and TRBJ1-2): DAMVIQNPRYQVTQFGKPVTLSCSQTLNHNVMYWYQQKSSQAPKLLFHYYDKDFNNEADTPDNFQSRRPNTSFCFLDIRSPGLGDTAMYLCATSRGRAGYGYTFGSGTRLTVV.